This T cell receptor (beta chain) was sequenced for a study of blood T cell repertoires in COVID-19. Donors were grouped by their self-reported clinical history. Trimming stripped 1 base from V and 5 bases from J, with 11 bases between. Germline values: CDR1 MGHDK, CDR2 SYGVNS. This CDR3 has 14 amino acids. Assay: immunoSEQ multiplex PCR; the TCRdb copy retains only in-frame clones and omits some. This table holds a few hundred thousand clones, approximately 91% found once. This clonotype was sampled from a human donor in a cohort exposed to, infected with or recovered from COVID-19 (not recorded which). The donor label of this sample is uncertain. V usage is TRBV25-1 and J usage is TRBJ1-2; D gene unclear. Sequences were obtained from PBMCs or T cells enriched from blood (not recorded which). In nucleotides, the CDR3 is TGTGCCAGCAGTGAATCCTCCACGGGGTATGGCTACACCTTC. Translating it yields CASSESSTGYGYTF.